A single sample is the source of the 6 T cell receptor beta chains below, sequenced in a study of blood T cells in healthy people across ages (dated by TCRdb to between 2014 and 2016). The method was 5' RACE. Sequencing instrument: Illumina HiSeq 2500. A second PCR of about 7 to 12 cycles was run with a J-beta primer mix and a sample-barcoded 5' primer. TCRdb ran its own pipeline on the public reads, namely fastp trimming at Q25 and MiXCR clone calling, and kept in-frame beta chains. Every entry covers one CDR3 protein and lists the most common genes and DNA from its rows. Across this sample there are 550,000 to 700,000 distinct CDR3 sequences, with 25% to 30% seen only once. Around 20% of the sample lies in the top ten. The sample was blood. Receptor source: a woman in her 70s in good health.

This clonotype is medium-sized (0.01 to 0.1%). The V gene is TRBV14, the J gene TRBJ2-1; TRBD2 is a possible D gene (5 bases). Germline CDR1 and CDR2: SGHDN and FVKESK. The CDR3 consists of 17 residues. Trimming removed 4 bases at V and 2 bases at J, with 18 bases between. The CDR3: CASSPKGMRVTYNEQFF. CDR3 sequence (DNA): TGTGCCAGCAGCCCCAAAGGGATGCGGGTAACCTACAATGAGCAGTTCTTC.

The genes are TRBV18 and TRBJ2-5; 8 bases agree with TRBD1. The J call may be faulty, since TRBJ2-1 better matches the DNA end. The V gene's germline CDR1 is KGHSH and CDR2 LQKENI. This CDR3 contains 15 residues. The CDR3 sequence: CASSMDRANYNEQFF. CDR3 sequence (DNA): TGTGCCAGCTCAATGGACAGGGCTAACTACAATGAGCAGTTCTTC.

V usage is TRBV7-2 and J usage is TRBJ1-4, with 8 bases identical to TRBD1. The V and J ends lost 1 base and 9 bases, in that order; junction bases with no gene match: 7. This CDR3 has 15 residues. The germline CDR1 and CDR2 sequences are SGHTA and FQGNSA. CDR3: CASSLEPGGKKKLFF. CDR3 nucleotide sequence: TGTGCCAGCAGCTTAGAGCCAGGGGGCAAGAAAAAACTGTTTTTT.

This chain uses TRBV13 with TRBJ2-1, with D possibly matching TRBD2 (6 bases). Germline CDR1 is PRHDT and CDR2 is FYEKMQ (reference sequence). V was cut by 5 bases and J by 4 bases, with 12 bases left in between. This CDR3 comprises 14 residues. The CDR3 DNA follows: TGTGCCAGCAGCCCCCGACTAGAGTACAATGAGCAGTTCTTC. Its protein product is CASSPRLEYNEQFF.

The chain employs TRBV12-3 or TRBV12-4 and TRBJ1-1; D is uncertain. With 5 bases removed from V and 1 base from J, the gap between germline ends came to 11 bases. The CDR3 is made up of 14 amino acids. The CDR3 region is CASSIAPKNTEAFF. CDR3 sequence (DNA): TGTGCCAGCAGTATCGCTCCAAAGAACACTGAAGCTTTCTTT.

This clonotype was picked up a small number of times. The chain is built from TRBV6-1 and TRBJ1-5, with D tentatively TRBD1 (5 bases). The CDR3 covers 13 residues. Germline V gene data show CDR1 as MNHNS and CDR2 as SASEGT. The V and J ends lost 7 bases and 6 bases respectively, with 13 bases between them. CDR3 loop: CASKAQGGQPQHF. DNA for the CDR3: TGTGCCAGCAAGGCCCAGGGAGGTCAGCCCCAGCATTTT.